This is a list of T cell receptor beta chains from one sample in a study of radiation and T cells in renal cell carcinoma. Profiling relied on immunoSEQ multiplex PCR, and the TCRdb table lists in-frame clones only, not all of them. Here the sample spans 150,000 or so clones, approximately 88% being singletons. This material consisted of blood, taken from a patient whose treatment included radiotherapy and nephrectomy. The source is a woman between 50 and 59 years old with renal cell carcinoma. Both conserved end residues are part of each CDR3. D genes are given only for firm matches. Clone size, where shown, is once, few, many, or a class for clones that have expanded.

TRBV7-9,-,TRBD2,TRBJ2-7,CASSFGTSGVIYEQYF,TGTGCCAGCAGCTTCGGGACTAGCGGAGTGATCTACGAGCAGTACTTC
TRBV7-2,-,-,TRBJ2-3,CASSKEYTDTQYF,TGTGCCAGCAGCAAAGAATACACAGATACGCAGTATTTT
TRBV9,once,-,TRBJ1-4,CASSVGGGANEKLFF,TGTGCCAGCAGCGTTGGTGGGGGGGCGAATGAAAAACTGTTTTTT
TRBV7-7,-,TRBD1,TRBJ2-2,CASSLDRAGNTGELFF,TGTGCTAGCAGCTTAGACAGGGCTGGGAACACCGGGGAGCTGTTTTTT
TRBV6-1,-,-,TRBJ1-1,CASSRSQYTTVSAFF,TGTGCCAGCAGCCGATCCCAATATACGACAGTATCGGCTTTCTTT
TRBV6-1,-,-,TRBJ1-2,CAGSRDTLYGYTF,TGTGCCGGATCCCGGGACACTCTCTATGGCTACACCTTC
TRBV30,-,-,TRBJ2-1,CAWMWGSSYNEQFF,TGTGCCTGGATGTGGGGGAGCTCCTACAATGAGCAGTTCTTC
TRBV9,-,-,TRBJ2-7,CASSPSAAGMTGYEQYF,TGTGCCAGCAGCCCCTCGGCGGCGGGGATGACAGGCTACGAGCAGTACTTC
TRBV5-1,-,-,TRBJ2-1,CASSLDATGRFRNEQFF,TGCGCCAGCAGCTTGGACGCAACAGGGAGATTCCGCAATGAGCAGTTCTTC
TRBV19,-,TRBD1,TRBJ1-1,CASIWGQGRGTEAFF,TGTGCCAGTATTTGGGGACAGGGGAGAGGGACTGAAGCTTTCTTT
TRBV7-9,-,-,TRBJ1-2,CASSFGGRLGGYTF,TGTGCCAGCAGCTTCGGGGGGCGCTTGGGCGGCTACACCTTC
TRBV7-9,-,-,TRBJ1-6,CASSAWGSPLAEALHF,TGTGCCAGCAGCGCGTGGGGGTCCCCCTTGGCAGAGGCCCTCCACTTT
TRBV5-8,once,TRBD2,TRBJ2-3,CASSLPRLAAGRDTQYF,TGTGCCAGCAGCTTGCCGCGACTAGCGGCCGGTCGGGATACGCAGTATTTT
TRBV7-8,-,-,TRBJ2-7,CALGGTRDRIYEQYF,TGTGCCCTAGGGGGGACCAGGGACAGAATCTACGAGCAGTACTTC
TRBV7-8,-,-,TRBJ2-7,CASSLRFSGSLGEQYF,TGTGCCAGCAGCTTAAGATTCTCGGGATCCCTGGGGGAGCAGTACTTC
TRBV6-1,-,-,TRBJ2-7,CASSDVGDGRWVPYEQYF,TGTGCCAGCAGTGATGTCGGTGACGGACGGTGGGTACCCTACGAGCAGTACTTC
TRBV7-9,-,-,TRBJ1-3,CASSRPLRGPNTIYF,TGTGCCAGCAGCCGACCCCTTCGGGGGCCCAACACCATATATTTT
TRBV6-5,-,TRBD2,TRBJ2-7,CASHSGGGVVHEQYF,TGTGCCAGCCATTCGGGAGGGGGGGTTGTACACGAGCAGTACTTC
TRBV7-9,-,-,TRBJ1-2,CASSLAGRGYGYTF,TGTGCCAGCAGCTTGGCAGGAAGAGGCTATGGCTACACCTTC
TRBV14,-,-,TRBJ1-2,CASSQSRAGYGYTF,TGTGCCAGCAGCCAATCCAGGGCCGGCTATGGCTACACCTTC
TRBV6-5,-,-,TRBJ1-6,CASSYSSQGNSPLHF,TGTGCCAGCAGTTACTCGAGTCAGGGGAATTCACCCCTCCACTTT
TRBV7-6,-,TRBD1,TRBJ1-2,CASSGRRGDRGLANYGYTF,TGTGCCAGCAGCGGAAGGCGAGGAGACAGGGGACTAGCTAACTATGGCTACACCTTC
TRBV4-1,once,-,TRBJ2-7,CASSLTYGGGVYEQYF,TGCGCCAGCAGCCTCACCTACGGCGGGGGCGTTTACGAGCAGTACTTC
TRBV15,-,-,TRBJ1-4,CATSRDFGGTNEKLFF,TGTGCCACCAGCAGAGATTTCGGTGGTACTAATGAAAAACTGTTTTTT
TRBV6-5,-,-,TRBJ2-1,CASSSMTSNEQFF,TGTGCCAGCAGTTCCATGACTAGCAATGAGCAGTTCTTC
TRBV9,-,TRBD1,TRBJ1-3,CASSPRDRGLRNTIYF,TGTGCCAGCAGCCCCCGGGACAGGGGACTTCGAAACACCATATATTTT
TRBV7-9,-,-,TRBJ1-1,CASQLGEAFF,TGTGCCAGCCAGCTGGGTGAAGCTTTCTTT
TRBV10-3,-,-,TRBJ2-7,CAISPASFRSSYEQYF,TGTGCCATCAGTCCCGCCTCGTTCCGGAGCTCCTACGAGCAGTACTTC
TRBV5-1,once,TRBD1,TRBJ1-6,CASSLASAGGHSPLHF,TGCGCCAGCAGCTTGGCGTCAGCAGGGGGGCATTCACCCCTCCACTTT
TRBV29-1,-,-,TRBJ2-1,CSVAAAGANEQFF,TGCAGCGTGGCCGCGGCCGGAGCGAATGAGCAGTTCTTC
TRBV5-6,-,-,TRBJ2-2,CASSLAGGATFGELFF,TGTGCCAGCAGCTTGGCAGGGGGGGCGACGTTCGGGGAGCTGTTTTTT
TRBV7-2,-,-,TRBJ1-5,CASSRQGNQPQHF,TGTGCCAGCAGTCGCCAGGGTAATCAGCCCCAGCATTTT
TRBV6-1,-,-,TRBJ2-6,CASSGAGSGANVLTF,TGTGCCAGCAGCGGAGCAGGGAGTGGGGCCAACGTCCTGACTTTC
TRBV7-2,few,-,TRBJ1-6,CASSLPGMRSPLHF,TGTGCCAGCAGCTTACCGGGGATGAGGTCACCCCTCCACTTT
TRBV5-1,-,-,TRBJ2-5,CASSLWETQYF,TGCGCCAGCAGCTTGTGGGAGACCCAGTACTTC
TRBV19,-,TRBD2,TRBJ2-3,CASSMQSSGTDTQYF,TGTGCCAGTAGTATGCAGTCTAGCGGTACAGATACGCAGTATTTT
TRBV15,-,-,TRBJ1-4,CATSRDTDATNEKLFF,TGTGCCACCAGCAGAGATACCGATGCAACTAATGAAAAACTGTTTTTT
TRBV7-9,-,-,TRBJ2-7,CASSSEGGYEQYF,TGTGCCAGCAGCTCCGAGGGGGGGTACGAGCAGTACTTC
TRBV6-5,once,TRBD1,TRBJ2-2,CASRDRVNGELFF,TGTGCCAGCAGAGACAGGGTTAACGGGGAGCTGTTTTTT
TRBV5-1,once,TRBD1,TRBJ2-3,CASSLGGGLSDTQYF,TGCGCCAGCAGCTTGGGAGGGGGCCTATCAGATACGCAGTATTTT
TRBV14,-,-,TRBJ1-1,CASRVLVNTEAFF,TGTGCCAGCAGGGTCCTCGTGAACACTGAAGCTTTCTTT
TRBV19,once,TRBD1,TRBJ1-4,CASLNQGAELFF,TGTGCCAGCTTGAACCAGGGGGCGGAACTGTTTTTT
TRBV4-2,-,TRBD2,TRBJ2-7,CASSQASGGNYEQYF,TGTGCCAGCAGCCAAGCTAGCGGGGGTAACTACGAGCAGTACTTC
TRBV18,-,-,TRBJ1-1,CASSPQEGLNTEAFF,TGTGCCAGCTCACCTCAGGAAGGATTGAACACTGAAGCTTTCTTT
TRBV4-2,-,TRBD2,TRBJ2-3,CASSQDTSGPQYF,TGTGCCAGCAGCCAAGATACTAGCGGGCCGCAGTATTTT
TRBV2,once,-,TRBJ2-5,CASSGSFSQETQYF,TGTGCCAGCAGTGGTTCGTTTTCGCAAGAGACCCAGTACTTC
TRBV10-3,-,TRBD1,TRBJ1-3,CAISEFGQGSGNTIYF,TGTGCCATCAGTGAGTTCGGACAGGGATCTGGAAACACCATATATTTT
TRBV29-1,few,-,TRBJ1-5,CSVVPGGNQPQHF,TGCAGCGTTGTGCCAGGAGGCAATCAGCCCCAGCATTTT
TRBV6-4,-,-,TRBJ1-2,CASKPGRYGYTF,TGTGCCAGCAAACCTGGGAGGTATGGCTACACCTTC
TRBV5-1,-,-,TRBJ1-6,CASSLVQGRNSPLHF,TGCGCCAGCAGCTTGGTCCAGGGTCGTAATTCACCCCTCCACTTT